At least ten counts were recorded for the clone carrying this T cell receptor beta chain. These data originate in a study of T cells in Graves' hyperthyroidism and ophthalmopathy. In the study overall: Peripheral blood specimens were obtained at initial diagnosis, prior to any treatment.

The CDR3 length is 15 residues. V lost 5 bases and J 3 bases, leaving 16 bases between the germline ends. PBMCs were sourced from more than 7.5 ml fresh peripheral blood. From RNA transcripts, TCR beta CDR3 regions were amplified. The HTBI set primed first-round TCR CDR3 RT-PCR. Via MiXCR, TCRdb re-called the multiplex PCR reads, giving one row per CDR3 protein. The table records approximately 420,000 distinct CDR3 sequences, roughly 13% of them present only once. The J gene is TRBJ1-1, the V gene TRBV12-3 or TRBV12-4, with a tentative D call TRBD1 (5 bases). The receptor was isolated from a woman aged 18-29 years with Graves' hyperthyroidism. Sample: blood. CDR3 region: CASSEGSRPDTEAFF. CDR3 coding DNA: TGTGCCAGCAGTGAGGGGTCGAGACCCGACACTGAAGCTTTCTTT.